This TCR beta chain was observed in a study of CD8 T cells in ankylosing spondylitis. Study-wide points: Previous work reported some of these motif variants in the synovial fluid and blood of reactive arthritis. There was reportedly significant enrichment of clones that were disease-linked in matched ankylosing spondylitis synovial fluid. Blood from ankylosing spondylitis patients appeared to carry a characteristic roughly 8-variant TCR beta motif. Disease-linked clones bore a CD8+ phenotype and were relatively rare in peripheral blood.

In TCRdb, the 5' RACE reads were re-called with MiXCR into one record per CDR3 protein. The sample holds roughly 42,000 distinct CDR3 sequences, around 2.9% seen once. This clonotype occurred many times. The target antigen is unknown. The CDR3 spans 18 residues. Germline V gene data show CDR1 as SGDLS and CDR2 as YYNGEE. V lost 4 bases to trimming and J lost 6 bases; unmatched junction nucleotides: 16. Sequencing was performed on blood, either unsorted or a sorted T cell fraction (not recorded which). The TCR sequence derives from a male donor with ankylosing spondylitis or in good health (not recorded which). This chain uses TRBV9 with TRBJ2-1, with TRBD2 identical over 10 bases. DNA for the CDR3: TGTGCCAGCAGCCTAGACACTTGGCGGGCTAGCGGGAGCAATGAGCAGTTCTTC. The encoded protein is CASSLDTWRASGSNEQFF.